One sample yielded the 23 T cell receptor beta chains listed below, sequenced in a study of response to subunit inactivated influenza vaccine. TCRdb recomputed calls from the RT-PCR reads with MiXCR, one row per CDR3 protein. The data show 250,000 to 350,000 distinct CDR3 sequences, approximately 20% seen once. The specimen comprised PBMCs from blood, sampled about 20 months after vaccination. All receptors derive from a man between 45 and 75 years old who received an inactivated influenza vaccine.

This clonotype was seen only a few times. Here the CDR3 reads CASSLVGRASYNEQFF. The CDR3, as DNA: TGCGCCAGCAGCTTGGTGGGCAGGGCAAGCTACAATGAGCAGTTCTTC. The chain links TRBV5-1 to TRBJ2-1; weak D call: TRBD1 (5 bases). The CDR3 runs 16 residues. Between the trimmed V and J ends, which lost 0 bases and 3 bases, there was a span of 13 bases. CDR1 is SGHRS and CDR2 is YFSETQ in the germline V gene.

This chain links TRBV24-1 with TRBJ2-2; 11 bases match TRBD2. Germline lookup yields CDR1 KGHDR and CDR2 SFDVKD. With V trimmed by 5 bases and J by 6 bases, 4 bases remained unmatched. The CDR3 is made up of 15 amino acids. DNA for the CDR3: TGTGCCACCAGTGCCCAACTAGCGGGAGCCGGGGAGCTGTTTTTT. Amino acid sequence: CATSAQLAGAGELFF.

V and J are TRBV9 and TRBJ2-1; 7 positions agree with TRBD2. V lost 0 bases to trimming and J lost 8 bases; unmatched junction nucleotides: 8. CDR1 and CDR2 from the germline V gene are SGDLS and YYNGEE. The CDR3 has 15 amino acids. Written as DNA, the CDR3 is TGTGCCAGCAGCGTAGCGGGCGGGAGTTGGGATGAGCAGTTCTTC. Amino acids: CASSVAGGSWDEQFF.

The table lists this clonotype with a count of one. CDR3 nucleotide sequence: TGTGCCAGCAGTTTTAACTCAGACACAGATACGCAGTATTTT. Protein product: CASSFNSDTDTQYF. The chain links TRBV28 to TRBJ2-3, with no clear D. V lost 3 bases and J lost 2, with 9 bases in between. This CDR3 comprises 14 residues. Germline CDR1 and CDR2: MDHEN and SYDVKM. The full variable domain, completed using reference TRBV28 and TRBJ2-3, is DVKVTQSSRYLVKRTGEKVFLECVQDMDHENMFWYRQDPGLGLRLIYFSYDVKMKEKGDIPEGYSVSREKKERFSLILESASTNQTSMYLCASSFNSDTDTQYFGPGTRLTVL.

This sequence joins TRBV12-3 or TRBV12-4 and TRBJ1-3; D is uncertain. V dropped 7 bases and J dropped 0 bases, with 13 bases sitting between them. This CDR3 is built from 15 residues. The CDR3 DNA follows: TGTGCCAGCACCGTACAGAGCCCCTCTGGAAACACCATATATTTT. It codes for CASTVQSPSGNTIYF.

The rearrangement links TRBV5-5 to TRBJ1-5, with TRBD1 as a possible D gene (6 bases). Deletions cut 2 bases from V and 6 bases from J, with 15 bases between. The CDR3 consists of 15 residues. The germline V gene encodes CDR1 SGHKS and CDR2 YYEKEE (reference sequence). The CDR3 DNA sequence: TGTGCCAGCAGCTTCACGTATCAGGGGAGTCAGCCCCAGCATTTT. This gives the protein CASSFTYQGSQPQHF.

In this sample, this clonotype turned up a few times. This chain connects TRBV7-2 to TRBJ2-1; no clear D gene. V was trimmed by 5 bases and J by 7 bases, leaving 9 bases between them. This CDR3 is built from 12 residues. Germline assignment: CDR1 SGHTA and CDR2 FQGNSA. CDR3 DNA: TGTGCCAGCAGCAAGCAGAGAAATGAGCAGTTCTTC. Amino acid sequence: CASSKQRNEQFF.

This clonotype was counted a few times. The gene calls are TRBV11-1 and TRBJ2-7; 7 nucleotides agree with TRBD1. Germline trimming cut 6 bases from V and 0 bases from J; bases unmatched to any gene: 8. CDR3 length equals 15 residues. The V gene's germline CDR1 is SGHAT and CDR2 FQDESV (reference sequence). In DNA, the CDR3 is TGTGCCAGCAGACCGACAGGGCGAAGCTCCTACGAGCAGTACTTC. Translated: CASRPTGRSSYEQYF.

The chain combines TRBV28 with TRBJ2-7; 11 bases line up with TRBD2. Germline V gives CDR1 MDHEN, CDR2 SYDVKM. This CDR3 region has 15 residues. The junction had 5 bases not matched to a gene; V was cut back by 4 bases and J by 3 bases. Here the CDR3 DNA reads TGTGCCAGCAGTTGGGCTAGCGGGGGGATCTACGAGCAGTACTTC. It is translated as CASSWASGGIYEQYF.

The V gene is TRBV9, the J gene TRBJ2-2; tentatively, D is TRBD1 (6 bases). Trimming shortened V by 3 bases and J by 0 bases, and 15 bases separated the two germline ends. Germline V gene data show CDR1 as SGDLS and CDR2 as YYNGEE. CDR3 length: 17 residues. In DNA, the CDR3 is TGTGCCAGCAGCGCTCCACGCCAGGGGACGAACACCGGGGAGCTGTTTTTT. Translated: CASSAPRQGTNTGELFF.

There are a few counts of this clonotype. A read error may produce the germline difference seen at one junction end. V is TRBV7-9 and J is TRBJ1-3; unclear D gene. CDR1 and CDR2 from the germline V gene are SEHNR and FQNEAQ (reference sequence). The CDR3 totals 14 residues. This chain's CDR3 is CASSLDGLSNTIYF. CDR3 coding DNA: TGTGCCAGCAGTTTAGACGGACTTTCAAACACCATATATTTT.

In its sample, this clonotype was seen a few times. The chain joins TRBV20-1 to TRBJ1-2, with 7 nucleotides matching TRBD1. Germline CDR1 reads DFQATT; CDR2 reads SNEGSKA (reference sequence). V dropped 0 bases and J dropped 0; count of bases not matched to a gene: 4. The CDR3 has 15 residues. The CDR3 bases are TGCAGTGCTAGAGAGGGGGGACAGTCTAACTATGGCTACACCTTC. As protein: CSAREGGQSNYGYTF.

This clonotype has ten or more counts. The CDR3 loop reads CAISETDRGFQPQHF. Here the CDR3 DNA reads TGTGCCATCAGTGAGACGGACAGGGGGTTTCAGCCCCAGCATTTT. This chain joins TRBV10-3 and TRBJ1-5; 10 bases align to TRBD1. The V gene end was trimmed by 2 bases and the J gene end by 6 bases; junction bases not matched to a gene: 4. There are 15 residues in the CDR3. The V gene's germline CDR1 is ENHRY and CDR2 SYGVKD.

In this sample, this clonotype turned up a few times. The CDR3 is CASSRSGTSVGGELFF. CDR3 in DNA: TGTGCCAGCAGCCGGTCCGGGACTAGCGTGGGCGGGGAGCTGTTTTTT. This chain joins TRBV28 and TRBJ2-2; 10 nucleotides line up with TRBD2. The CDR3 is made up of 16 amino acids. Unmatched junction bases numbered 11, after V lost 6 bases and J lost 7 bases. Germline values: CDR1 MDHEN, CDR2 SYDVKM.

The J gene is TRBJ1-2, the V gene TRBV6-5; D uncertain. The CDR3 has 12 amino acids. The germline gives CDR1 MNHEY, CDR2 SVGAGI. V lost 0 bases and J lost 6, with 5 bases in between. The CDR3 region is CASSYSGHGYTF. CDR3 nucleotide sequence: TGTGCCAGCAGTTACTCCGGCCATGGCTACACCTTC.

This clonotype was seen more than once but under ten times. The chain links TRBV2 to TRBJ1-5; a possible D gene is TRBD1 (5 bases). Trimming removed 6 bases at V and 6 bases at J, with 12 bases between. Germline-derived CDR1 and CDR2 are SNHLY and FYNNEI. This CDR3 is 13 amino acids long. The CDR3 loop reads CASRKGQGQPQHF. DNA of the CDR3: TGTGCCAGCAGAAAGGGGCAGGGTCAGCCCCAGCATTTT.

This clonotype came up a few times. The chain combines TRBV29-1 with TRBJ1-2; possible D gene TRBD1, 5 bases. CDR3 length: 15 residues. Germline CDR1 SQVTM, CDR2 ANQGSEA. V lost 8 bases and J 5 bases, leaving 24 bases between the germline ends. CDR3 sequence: CSFRRPGTKGYGYTF. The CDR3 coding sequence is TGCAGCTTTCGAAGGCCCGGGACCAAGGGGTATGGCTACACCTTC.

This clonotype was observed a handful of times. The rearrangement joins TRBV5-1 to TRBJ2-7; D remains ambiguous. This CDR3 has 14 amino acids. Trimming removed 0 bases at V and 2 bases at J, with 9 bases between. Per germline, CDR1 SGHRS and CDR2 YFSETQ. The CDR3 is CASSLDGNPYEQYF. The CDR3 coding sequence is TGCGCCAGCAGCTTGGACGGCAATCCCTACGAGCAGTACTTC.

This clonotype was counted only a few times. The chain's CDR3 is CASSITAVQYSGNTIYF. CDR3 coding DNA: TGTGCCAGCAGCATTACCGCGGTTCAATACTCTGGAAACACCATATATTTT. J is TRBJ1-3 and V is TRBV7-2; no firm D call. This CDR3 region has 17 residues. CDR1 is SGHTA, CDR2 FQGNSA, per germline. V was shortened by 5 bases and J by 0 bases, with 17 bases between the two germline ends.

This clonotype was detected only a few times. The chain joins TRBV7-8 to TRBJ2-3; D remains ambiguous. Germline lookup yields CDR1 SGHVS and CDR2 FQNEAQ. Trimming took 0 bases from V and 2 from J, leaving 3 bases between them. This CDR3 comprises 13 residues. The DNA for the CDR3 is TGTGCCAGCAGCTTAGCGCCCACAGATACGCAGTATTTT. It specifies CASSLAPTDTQYF.

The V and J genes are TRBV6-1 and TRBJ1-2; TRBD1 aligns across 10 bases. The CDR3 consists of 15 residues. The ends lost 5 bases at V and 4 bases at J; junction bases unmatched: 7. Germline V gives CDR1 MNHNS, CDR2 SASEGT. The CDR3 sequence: CASSPDRGQGYGYTF. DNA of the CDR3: TGTGCCAGCAGTCCCGACAGGGGGCAGGGCTATGGCTACACCTTC.

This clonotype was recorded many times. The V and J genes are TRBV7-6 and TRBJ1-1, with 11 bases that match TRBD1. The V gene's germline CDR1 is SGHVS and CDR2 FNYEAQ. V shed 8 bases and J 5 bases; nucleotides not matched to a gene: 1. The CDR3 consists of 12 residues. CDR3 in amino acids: CASGTGGTEAFF. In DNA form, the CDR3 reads TGTGCCAGCGGGACAGGGGGAACTGAAGCTTTCTTT.

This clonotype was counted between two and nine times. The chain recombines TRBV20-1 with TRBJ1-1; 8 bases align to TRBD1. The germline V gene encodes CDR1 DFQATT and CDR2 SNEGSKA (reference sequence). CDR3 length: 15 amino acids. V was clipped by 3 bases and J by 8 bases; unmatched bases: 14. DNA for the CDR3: TGCAGTGCTAGGGTTTCAGGGGGCCTATCAAGCGAAGCTTTCTTT. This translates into CSARVSGGLSSEAFF.